The sequence of this T cell receptor (beta chain) was determined in a study of cytomegalovirus exposure and HLA in healthy donors. The study's findings and limits: The productive fraction for most TCR beta V segments was about 90% or about 30% in an earlier analysis. Later work found that TCR association rates differed between HLA loci; DRB1 had the most and HLA-C the fewest.

The CDR3 spans 15 residues. Between the trimmed V and J ends, which lost 6 bases and 0 bases, there was a span of 15 bases. Germline CDR1 reads MDHEN; CDR2 reads SYDVKM. The PCR used 60 Vbeta and 13 Jbeta primers. Using immunoSEQ multiplex PCR, the repertoire was profiled, and TCRdb retains in-frame clones only, with some absent. This table has about 160,000 clones, about 80% appearing once. As for this clone: Its antigen is unidentified.

This TCR derives from a man aged 35 to 55 in good health and CMV-seronegative. The V and J genes are TRBV28 and TRBJ2-7; no clear D. The sequencing sample was made of PBMCs. The CDR3 region is CASRPARGVSYEQYF. CDR3 nucleotides: TGTGCCAGCAGGCCGGCCAGAGGAGTCTCCTACGAGCAGTACTTC. The full variable domain, its missing parts supplied by reference TRBV28 and TRBJ2-7, is DVKVTQSSRYLVKRTGEKVFLECVQDMDHENMFWYRQDPGLGLRLIYFSYDVKMKEKGDIPEGYSVSREKKERFSLILESASTNQTSMYLCASRPARGVSYEQYFGPGTRLTVT.